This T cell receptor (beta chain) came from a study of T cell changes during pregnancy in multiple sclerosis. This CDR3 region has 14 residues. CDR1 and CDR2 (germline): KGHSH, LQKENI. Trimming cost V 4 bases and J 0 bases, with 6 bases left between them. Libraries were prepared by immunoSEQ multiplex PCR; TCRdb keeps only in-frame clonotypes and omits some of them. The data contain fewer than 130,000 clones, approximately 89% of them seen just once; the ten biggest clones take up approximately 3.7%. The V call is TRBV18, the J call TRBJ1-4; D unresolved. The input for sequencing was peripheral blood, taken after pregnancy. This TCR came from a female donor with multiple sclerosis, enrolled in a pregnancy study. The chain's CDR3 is CASSLRATNEKLFF. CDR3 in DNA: TGTGCCAGCTCACTGCGAGCAACTAATGAAAAACTGTTTTTT.